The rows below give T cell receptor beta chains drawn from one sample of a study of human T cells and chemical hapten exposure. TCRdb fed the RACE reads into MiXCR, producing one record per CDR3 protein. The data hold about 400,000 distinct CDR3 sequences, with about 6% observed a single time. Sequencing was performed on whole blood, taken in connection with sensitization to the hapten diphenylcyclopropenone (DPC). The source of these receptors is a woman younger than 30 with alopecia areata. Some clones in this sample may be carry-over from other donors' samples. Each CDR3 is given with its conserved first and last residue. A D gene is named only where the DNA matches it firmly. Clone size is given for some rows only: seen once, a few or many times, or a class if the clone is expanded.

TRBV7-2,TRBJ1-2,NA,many,TGTGCCAGCAGCCCCAGTGAGGGGCTTGGGTATGGCTACACCTTC,CASSPSEGLGYGYTF
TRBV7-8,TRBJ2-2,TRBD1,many,TGTGCCAGCAGCTCCCTGACAGGGAGAAACACCGGGGAGCTGTTTTTT,CASSSLTGRNTGELFF
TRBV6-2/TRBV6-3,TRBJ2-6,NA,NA,TGTGCCAGCAGTTCGGATGGGAGCTCTGGGGCCAACGTCCTGACTTTC,CASSSDGSSGANVLTF
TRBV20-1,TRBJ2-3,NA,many,TGCAGTGCCCCCGGTAGCACAGATACGCAGTATTTT,CSAPGSTDTQYF
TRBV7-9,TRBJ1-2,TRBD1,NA,TGTGCCAGCAGCGCAACTAAGGGACAGCCCTTCGGCTACACCTTC,CASSATKGQPFGYTF
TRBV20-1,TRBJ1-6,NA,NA,TGCAGTGCGCGACATGGGAGCTCCTATAATTCACCCCTCCACTTT,CSARHGSSYNSPLHF
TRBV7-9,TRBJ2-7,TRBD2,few,TGTGCCAGCAGCCAACGGTTGGGACTAGCTGGCGAGCAGTACTTC,CASSQRLGLAGEQYF
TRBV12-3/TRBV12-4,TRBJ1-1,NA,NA,TGTGCCAGCAGGTACGAGCTGATGACTACTGAAGCTTTCTTT,CASRYELMTTEAFF
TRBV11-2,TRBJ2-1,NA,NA,TGTGCCAGCAGCCAAAACGGGGGGCCGAATGAGCAGTTCTTC,CASSQNGGPNEQFF
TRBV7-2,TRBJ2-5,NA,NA,TGTGCCAGCAGCTCTGACTGGGCAGGGACCCAGTACTTC,CASSSDWAGTQYF
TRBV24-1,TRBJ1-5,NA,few,TGTGCCACCAGTGCTCAAGGTAATCAGCCCCAGCATTTT,CATSAQGNQPQHF
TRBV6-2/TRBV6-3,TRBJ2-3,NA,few,TGTGCCAGCAGACTAGCCCTACAGACAGATACGCAGTATTTT,CASRLALQTDTQYF
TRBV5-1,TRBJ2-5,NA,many,TGTGCCAGCAGCTTAGGGCAGGGGCAAGAGACCCAGTACTTC,CASSLGQGQETQYF
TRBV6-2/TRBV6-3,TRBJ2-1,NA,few,TGTGCCAGCAGTTACACGGTAGTACCTTCCGATGAGCAGTTCTTC,CASSYTVVPSDEQFF
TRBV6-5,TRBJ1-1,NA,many,TGTGCCAGCAGTTACGGGATGGTTCGCGGCACTGAAGCTTTCTTT,CASSYGMVRGTEAFF
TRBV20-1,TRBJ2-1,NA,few,TGCAGTGCTAGACCGGGACTCTTCATTAATGAGCAGTTCTTC,CSARPGLFINEQFF
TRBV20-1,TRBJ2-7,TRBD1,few,TGCAGTGCTAGAGCGGGACAGGGAGGTTCCGAGCAGTACTTC,CSARAGQGGSEQYF
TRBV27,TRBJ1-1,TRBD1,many,TGTGCCAGCAGTGCGTATAACAGGGGAAGGCTAGAAGCTTTCTTT,CASSAYNRGRLEAFF
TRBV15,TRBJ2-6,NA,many,TGTGCCACCAGCAGAGATATAGGGGGCTCTGGGGCCAACGTCCTGACTTTC,CATSRDIGGSGANVLTF